This T cell receptor beta chain was sequenced in a study of memory CD4+ T cells and cytomegalovirus serostatus. Study-wide context: Healthy Belgian adult donors included about nine CMV-positive and some 23 CMV-negative people.

Germline CDR1 reads ENHRY; CDR2 reads SYGVKD. Trimming cost V 7 bases and J 0 bases, with 17 bases left between them. This CDR3 contains 16 residues. TCRdb's copy holds only in-frame clones and misses some; the assay was immunoSEQ multiplex PCR. The sample comprises about 44,000 clones, less than 85% of which are singletons, and roughly 2% rests with the top ten. Single viable CD3+CD4+CD8-CD45RO+ cells were sorted as the memory CD4+ T cells. Total CD4+ T cells were enriched by CD4 positive selection. The clonotype comes from an adult in good health and CMV-seronegative. Sequencing input: memory CD4+ T cells from blood. The V and J genes are TRBV10-3 and TRBJ2-3; weak D call: TRBD2 (5 bases). The CDR3 is CAIKGSLVPSTDTQYF. The CDR3 nucleotides are TGTGCCATCAAAGGGTCACTAGTACCCAGCACAGATACGCAGTATTTT.